The TCR beta chain described here comes from a study of blood T cell repertoires in COVID-19 (dated by TCRdb to about 2020). About the full investigation: The collaborator samples originated in the United States, Italy and Spain and spanned the acute and convalescent phases of COVID-19. The material from the prospective study consisted of cDNA or gDNA derived from T cells, B-cell-depleted T cells, or PBMCs. Subjects who had been exposed to COVID-19, were actively infected with it, or had recovered from it provided the deeply sampled blood TCRbeta repertoires that made up the dataset. The repertoires were made available in a free public database intended to serve as a resource for research on the immune response to SARS-CoV-2. Samples came from the ongoing ImmuneRACE study (first 160 participants) plus 1,254 subjects from 6 global collaborators. Nearly every sample came with metadata listing a de-identified subject ID, COVID-19 status, age in years and sex. Where available, HLA class I and class II types were taken from metadata supplied by the sample provider and were not determined by assay-based typing. What the authors observed across the whole study: Clinical and demographic metadata were provided uncurated, with the amount varying by source and participant.

Another Seattle source contributed samples from volunteer blood donors who had recovered from COVID-19. Whole blood was collected in K2EDTA tubes by collaborating institutions according to the institutions' own protocols. For TCRbeta analysis, collaborator samples were shipped as frozen whole blood, as isolated PBMCs, or as DNA extracted from either sample type. As concerns this clone: The target of this receptor is not known. No clone much larger than this one lies a single base away; base qualities are absent.

TCRbeta CDR3 regions were amplified from genomic DNA using the immunoSEQ Assay, a bias-controlled multiplex PCR. As for the authors' bioinformatics: Nucleated cell counts per sample were estimated from amplification of reference gene primers within the assay. To quantify the absolute abundance of each unique TCRbeta CDR3 rearrangement, sequence reads were collapsed and filtered. For each sample, productive Simpson clonality was calculated by taking the square root of Simpson's diversity index across productive rearrangements. TCRdb took over this immuneACCESS table, retaining in-frame rearrangements with V and J assigned. Such tables are incomplete; in checked studies, under half of the missing clones stem from an unresolved V gene, and the remainder is unexplained. The V and J calls and clone size were taken over from that table, and D and trimming were inferred from the DNA. The sample table shows a few hundred thousand clones, and 70% to 85% are seen once. About 1.5% of the sample belongs to the ten largest clones.

The CDR1 and CDR2 encoded by the germline V gene (reference sequence) are LNHDA and SQIVND. The CDR3, from cysteine to phenylalanine, totals 15 residues. The read is trimmed to its CDR3 DNA, 45 bases read in frame from base 1. V sheds 4 bases and J sheds 2 bases, leaving 14 bases between their ends. In this chain, TRBV19 is recombined with TRBJ1-1; TRBD1 is a weak D gene call, 5 bases matching. The TCR sequence derives from a woman aged 35 to 49 who had recovered from COVID-19. Material: peripheral blood. CDR3 region: CASSTHITGNTEAFF. The DNA sequence reads TGTGCCAGTAGTACGCACATTACAGGCAACACTGAAGCTTTCTTT.